The 22 T cell receptor beta chains reported below all come from one sample, sequenced in a study of molecular identifiers for immune sequencing clone quantification. MiXCR was run by TCRdb on the PCR reads, yielding one entry per CDR3 protein. The table shows roughly 90,000 distinct CDR3 sequences, with around a quarter occurring only once. The source material was naive CD8+ T cells from blood, with Jurkat cell RNA spiked in. The subset here: FACS-sorted CD8+CD4-CCR7+CD45RA+ naive T cells. The receptors here all came from a human donor in good health. Some libraries in this study had Jurkat cell RNA spiked in.

This clonotype was observed many times. The chain has TRBV7-9 and TRBJ2-7; D unresolved. The V and J ends lost 5 bases and 4 bases respectively, with 12 bases between them. The V gene's germline CDR1 is SEHNR and CDR2 FQNEAQ (reference sequence). The CDR3 spans 13 residues. The CDR3 bases are TGTGCCAGCAGCCCGGCGATAACGTACGAGCAGTACTTC. Its translation is CASSPAITYEQYF.

As to this clonotype: Being one base from a much bigger clone, this may be a read error. The CDR3 nucleotides read TGTGCCAGCAGCCACGGTACAGGGCGGAACACTGAAGCTTTCTTT. The encoded protein is CASSHGTGRNTEAFF. V is TRBV7-8 and J is TRBJ1-1; maybe TRBD1 (6 bases). The germline CDR1 and CDR2 sequences are SGHVS and FQNEAQ. Trimming stripped 5 bases from V and 1 base from J, with 14 bases between. The CDR3 covers 15 residues.

About this clonotype: A much larger clone differs from this one at a single base, so this may be a read error. This chain links TRBV20-1 with TRBJ2-2; 12 nucleotides line up with TRBD2. The germline gives CDR1 DFQATT, CDR2 SNEGSKA (reference sequence). The junction had 7 bases not matched to a gene; V was cut back by 0 bases and J by 8 bases. This CDR3 is built from 16 residues. For the CDR3, the DNA is TGCAGTGCTAGAGAGCCTAGCGGGGGGGCGTATGGGGAGCTGTTTTTT. Protein product: CSAREPSGGAYGELFF.

This clonotype has a count of ten or more. J is TRBJ2-1 and V is TRBV7-2; D is ambiguous. CDR1 and CDR2 from the germline V gene are SGHTA and FQGNSA. The V end was cut by 6 bases, the J end by 10 bases, with 13 bases between. The CDR3 consists of 12 residues. The CDR3 coding sequence is TGTGCCAGCAGTTCCCTAGAGGTAGAGCAGTTCTTC. This gives the protein CASSSLEVEQFF.

The table lists this clonotype with a few counts. The chain employs TRBV20-1 and TRBJ2-3; D is uncertain. This CDR3 is built from 18 residues. Germline-derived CDR1 and CDR2 are DFQATT and SNEGSKA (reference sequence). V was clipped by 2 bases and J by 0 bases, with 21 bases between them. The chain's CDR3 is CSARFPDTLHSSTDTQYF. The CDR3 nucleotides read TGCAGTGCTAGATTTCCAGACACCCTCCACTCGAGCACAGATACGCAGTATTTT.

The chain is built from TRBV4-1 and TRBJ1-5, with D hard to call. The CDR3 totals 16 residues. The V end was cut by 1 base, the J end by 2 bases, with 12 bases between. CDR1 MGHRA and CDR2 YSYEKL come from the germline V gene. The CDR3 DNA sequence: TGCGCCAGCAGCCAAGGAGAGTTTTATGGCAATCAGCCCCAGCATTTT. This translates into CASSQGEFYGNQPQHF.

This clonotype was detected a few times. The V and J genes are TRBV6-5 and TRBJ2-1, with TRBD1 matching 9 bases. The germline V gene has CDR1 MNHEY and CDR2 SVGAGI. The length of the CDR3 is 14 residues. The V and J ends lost 6 bases and 5 bases, in that order; junction bases with no gene match: 5. The CDR3 coding sequence is TGTGCCAGCAGCCGACAGGGGGTAAACAATGAGCAGTTCTTC. It is translated as CASSRQGVNNEQFF.

About this clonotype: This may arise from a read error, as a much more abundant clone is one base away. The chain carries TRBV5-1 and TRBJ1-1; no clear D. Germline values: CDR1 SGHRS, CDR2 YFSETQ. The CDR3 length is 12 residues. CDR3 sequence: CASSSIADETFF. CDR3 nucleotides: TGCGCCAGCAGCTCCATTGCGGATGAAACTTTCTTT.

This clonotype came up many times. The V gene is TRBV6-2 or TRBV6-3, the J gene TRBJ1-1; D possibly corresponds to TRBD1 (6 bases). The V end lost 8 bases, the J end lost 0 bases, and 10 bases lay between the germline ends. Germline CDR1 reads MNHEY; CDR2 reads SVGEGT. CDR3 size: 13 residues. The CDR3 DNA reads as TGTGCCAGCCAGGGGTCCATGAACACTGAAGCTTTCTTT. Translating it yields CASQGSMNTEAFF.

This clonotype was found many times. This chain uses TRBV27 with TRBJ2-5, with 8 bases lining up with TRBD2. The CDR3 consists of 12 residues. Germline values: CDR1 MNHEY, CDR2 SMNVEV (reference sequence). Unmatched junction bases numbered 3, after V lost 7 bases and J lost 5 bases. CDR3 in amino acids: CASKGLAETQYF. For the CDR3, the DNA is TGTGCCAGCAAAGGACTAGCTGAGACCCAGTACTTC.

This chain joins TRBV5-4 and TRBJ2-7; tentative D call: TRBD2 (6 bases). The CDR3 has 14 residues. Trimming shortened V by 2 bases and J by 5 bases, and 14 bases separated the two germline ends. Germline loops: CDR1 SGHNT, CDR2 YYREEE (reference sequence). The CDR3 here is CASSFSPSADEQYF. In nucleotides, the CDR3 is TGTGCCAGCAGCTTTTCCCCTAGCGCTGACGAGCAGTACTTC.

A note on this clonotype: A much more abundant neighbour one base away suggests this may be a read error. The V call is TRBV30, the J call TRBJ2-1, with D possibly TRBD1 on 5 matching bases. CDR3 size: 11 residues. Germline V gene lookup returns CDR1 GTSNPN and CDR2 SVGIG (reference sequence). V gave up 8 bases and J gave up 4 bases, with 9 bases separating them. The CDR3 sequence is CARGSYNEQFF. The CDR3 nucleotides are TGTGCCAGGGGATCATACAATGAGCAGTTCTTC. Variable domain in full (rest from reference TRBV30 and TRBJ2-1): SQTIHQWPATLVQPVGSPLSLECTVEGTSNPNLYWYRQAAGRGLQLLFYSVGIGQISSEVPQNLSASRPQDRQFILSSKKLLLSDSGFYLCARGSYNEQFFGPGTRLTVL.

V usage is TRBV27 and J usage is TRBJ2-7; possible D gene TRBD2, 5 bases. The CDR3 sequence is 13 residues long. Trimming removed 2 bases from V and 3 bases from J, with 8 bases in between. Looked up from germline, CDR1 is MNHEY and CDR2 is SMNVEV (reference sequence). CDR3 in DNA: TGTGCCAGCAGTTTAATGGGGAGCTACGAGCAGTACTTC. It encodes CASSLMGSYEQYF.

In its sample, this clonotype was seen many times. The chain is built from TRBV2 and TRBJ2-3; 11 bases are a match to TRBD2. The germline CDR1 and CDR2 sequences are SNHLY and FYNNEI. CDR3 length: 18 amino acids. V was clipped by 2 bases and J by 3 bases; unmatched bases: 10. The CDR3 DNA reads as TGTGCCAGCAGTGAATCTACGGGACTAGCGGCGCCTACAGATACGCAGTATTTT. Translated: CASSESTGLAAPTDTQYF.

This sequence joins TRBV3-1 and TRBJ2-1, with D possibly matching TRBD2 (5 bases). The CDR3 covers 16 residues. Germline V gene lookup returns CDR1 LGHDT and CDR2 YNNKEL (reference sequence). V lost 4 bases to trimming and J lost 1 base, with 14 bases between them. CDR3 in amino acids: CASSRKRSLSYNEQFF. For the CDR3, the DNA is TGTGCCAGCAGCCGGAAGCGGTCTTTATCCTACAATGAGCAGTTCTTC.

The chain is built from TRBV15 and TRBJ2-1; D is undetermined. Looked up from germline, CDR1 is LNHNV and CDR2 is YYDKDF (reference sequence). The CDR3 has 11 residues. The V end was cut by 8 bases, the J end by 7 bases, with 9 bases between. The CDR3 region has the DNA TGTGCCACCGGCAAGGAAAATGAGCAGTTCTTC. It translates to CATGKENEQFF.

This clonotype came up many times. This chain joins TRBV20-1 and TRBJ2-4, with D tentatively TRBD1 or TRBD2 (5 bases each). The CDR3 extends over 16 amino acids. Trimming shortened V by 5 bases and J by 1 base, and 18 bases separated the two germline ends. Germline V gene sequence: CDR1 DFQATT, CDR2 SNEGSKA (reference sequence). The CDR3 nucleotides are TGCAGTGCTCGAGGGGCCCCTTCGGGCGCCAAAAACATTCAGTACTTC. Amino acid sequence: CSARGAPSGAKNIQYF.

In the case of this clonotype: Possible read error: a much larger clone is one base away. The chain links TRBV7-2 to TRBJ2-7; 7 bases are a match to TRBD1. Germline loops: CDR1 SGHTA, CDR2 FQGNSA. The CDR3 spans 16 residues. The DNA of the CDR3 is TGTGCCAGCAGCTTATACAGGGGCCACGGTTCCGACGAGCTGTACTTC. Amino acid sequence: CASSLYRGHGSDELYF.

In this sample, this clonotype turned up many times. This sequence joins TRBV12-3 or TRBV12-4 and TRBJ1-4; 7 bases map to TRBD1. The CDR3 runs 17 residues. Trimming removed 5 bases from V and 3 bases from J; junction bases left unmatched: 12. The CDR3 DNA is TGTGCCAGCAGTCCCTGGGACAGACAGCTACCTAATGAAAAACTGTTTTTT. It is translated as CASSPWDRQLPNEKLFF.

V usage is TRBV25-1 and J usage is TRBJ2-1, with TRBD2 matching over 11 bases. Germline V gives CDR1 MGHDK, CDR2 SYGVNS. The V and J ends lost 6 bases and 8 bases, in that order; junction bases with no gene match: 3. The CDR3 is 13 residues long. CDR3 DNA: TGTGCCAGCAGCACTAGCGGGAGCGATGAGCAGTTCTTC. It translates to CASSTSGSDEQFF.

For this clonotype: A much more abundant neighbour one base away suggests this may be a read error. V usage is TRBV4-3 and J usage is TRBJ2-2; possible D gene TRBD2, 5 bases. The CDR3 extends over 13 amino acids. Per the germline V gene, CDR1 is LGHNA and CDR2 is YSLEER. The CDR3 region has the DNA TGCGCCAGCAGCCATAGCAACACCGGGGTGCTGTTTTTT. Its protein product is CASSHSNTGVLFF.

V and J are TRBV20-1 and TRBJ1-1, with D perhaps TRBD1 (6 bases). The CDR3 is 15 residues long. Trimming removed 3 bases from V and 8 bases from J, with 22 bases in between. Germline V CDR1 and CDR2: DFQATT, SNEGSKA (reference sequence). The CDR3 loop reads CSASRRSGGAAEAFF. The DNA of the CDR3 is TGCAGTGCTAGCCGGAGATCCGGGGGCGCTGCGGAAGCTTTCTTT.